This TCR beta chain was obtained from a study of regulatory T cells in long-lasting Graves disease. This clonotype was counted many times. Its target is unknown. Study conclusions and caveats: Segments TRBV28, TRBJ1-2 and TRBJ2-5 showed preferential usage in persistent disease. Those with persistent disease had in common more public clonotypes (about 2,700) than new patients (approximately 970).

Time point given: newly diagnosed GD, antithyroid drugs for less than 3 months. PBMC RNA served as the TCR library source. Combining iRepertoire HTBI primers with Arm-PCR of CDR3 regions, the authors built TCR beta libraries. In TCRdb, the multiplex PCR reads were re-called with MiXCR into one record per CDR3 protein. The sample shows more than 400,000 distinct CDR3 sequences, about 16% of them seen only once. The V end lost 7 bases, the J end lost 5 bases, and 15 bases lay between the germline ends. Germline V gene sequence: CDR1 PRHDT, CDR2 FYEKMQ (reference sequence). This CDR3 is 14 amino acids long. These data were likewise used in another study, on T cells in Graves' hyperthyroidism and ophthalmopathy. That work contributes: Using the HTBI primer set, a first-round RT-PCR was run on the TCR CDR3. Most thyroid clonotypes expanded above 0.001 were also detected in blood.

The specimen was peripheral blood mononuclear cells (PBMCs), collected at new diagnosis, from a patient treated with antithyroid drugs. The genes are TRBV13 and TRBJ2-1; D possibly uses TRBD1 or TRBD2 (6 bases each). This TCR was sampled from a woman in her twenties or thirties with Graves disease. The CDR3 loop is CASINRERDNEQFF. CDR3 nucleotides: TGTGCCAGCATCAACAGGGAGCGGGACAATGAGCAGTTCTTC.